Listed below are T cell receptor beta chains from one sample, sequenced in a study of shared clonotypes between healthy human individuals. The repertoire was sequenced with immunoSEQ multiplex PCR; TCRdb's copy has only in-frame clones and lacks some. The top ten clones hold around 15% of a sample with roughly 320,000 clones, roughly 84% of them seen once. The sequenced material came from memory CD8+ T cells sorted from blood. These receptors originate from a man between 18 and 29 years old in good health. Both conserved end residues are part of each CDR3. D genes are given only for firm matches. For some rows the clone size is stated as once, few or many, or as a class when expanded; others skip it.

TRBV5-4,NA,TRBJ2-7,NA,CASSTGPSYEQYF,TGTGCCAGCAGCACGGGGCCGTCCTACGAGCAGTACTTC
TRBV14,NA,TRBJ2-7,NA,CASSQEALASSYEQYF,TGTGCCAGCAGCCAAGAGGCCCTCGCCAGCTCCTACGAGCAGTACTTC
TRBV7-8,NA,TRBJ1-2,NA,CASSLFDPINPNYGYTF,TGTGCCAGCAGCTTATTTGACCCGATCAACCCTAACTATGGCTACACCTTC
TRBV5-8,NA,TRBJ2-1,NA,CASSPHPIQSEQFF,TGTGCCAGCAGCCCCCACCCCATTCAGAGTGAGCAGTTCTTC
TRBV11-2,NA,TRBJ2-7,NA,CASSLGPGHEQYF,TGTGCCAGCAGCTTAGGACCAGGGCACGAGCAGTACTTC
TRBV6-5,TRBD1,TRBJ2-1,NA,CASRHRGQLYNEQFF,TGTGCCAGCAGGCACAGGGGGCAACTTTACAATGAGCAGTTCTTC
TRBV5-4,NA,TRBJ2-7,NA,CATKELKEQYF,TGTGCCACGAAAGAGTTAAAAGAGCAGTACTTC
TRBV4-1,NA,TRBJ2-5,once,CASRETVQETQYF,TGCGCCAGCAGGGAGACAGTCCAAGAGACCCAGTACTTC
TRBV6-1,NA,TRBJ1-2,NA,CASNLEGNRLYGYTF,TGTGCCAGCAACCTGGAGGGGAACAGGCTCTATGGCTACACCTTC
TRBV29-1,NA,TRBJ1-4,NA,CSVGVGSVGVEKLFF,TGCAGCGTTGGGGTTGGTTCCGTAGGGGTCGAAAAACTGTTTTTT
TRBV11-2,TRBD2,TRBJ2-1,NA,CASSLSSGRSEQFF,TGTGCCAGCAGCTTATCTAGCGGGAGGTCTGAGCAGTTCTTC
TRBV9,TRBD1,TRBJ1-2,NA,CASSAGIQGGIFNYGYTF,TGTGCCAGCAGCGCCGGAATACAGGGGGGAATCTTTAACTATGGCTACACCTTC
TRBV11-2,NA,TRBJ2-5,NA,CASSSWDNQETQYF,TGTGCCAGCAGCTCCTGGGACAACCAAGAGACCCAGTACTTC
TRBV19,NA,TRBJ2-7,many,CASSIEDGLSYEQYF,TGTGCCAGTAGTATAGAGGACGGGCTCTCCTACGAGCAGTACTTC
TRBV5-6,TRBD2,TRBJ2-7,NA,CASSMGLVTYEQYF,TGTGCCAGCAGCATGGGACTAGTGACCTACGAGCAGTACTTC
TRBV19,NA,TRBJ1-3,NA,CASRRSGASGNTIYF,TGTGCCAGTCGAAGGAGTGGGGCCTCTGGAAACACCATATATTTT
TRBV7-8,NA,TRBJ1-1,NA,CASSNGGIDEAFF,TGTGCCAGCAGCAATGGGGGGATCGATGAAGCTTTCTTT
TRBV4-2,TRBD1,TRBJ1-1,NA,CASKGGQGNTEAFF,TGTGCCAGCAAAGGAGGACAGGGGAACACTGAAGCTTTCTTT
TRBV10-3,TRBD1,TRBJ1-5,NA,CAISTGGLGGNQPQHF,TGTGCCATCAGCACAGGGGGCTTAGGGGGCAATCAGCCCCAGCATTTT
TRBV6-5,TRBD1,TRBJ2-7,once,CASSYSAGGIYEQYF,TGTGCCAGCAGTTACTCCGCAGGGGGAATATACGAGCAGTACTTC
TRBV4-1,NA,TRBJ1-2,NA,CASKTQLGNNYGYTF,TGCGCCAGCAAGACCCAATTGGGCAATAACTATGGCTACACCTTC
TRBV12-2,NA,TRBJ2-7,NA,CASRQRSDGAPHSYEQYF,TGTGCAAGTCGCCAACGCTCGGACGGAGCTCCCCACTCCTACGAGCAGTACTTC
TRBV5-6,TRBD1,TRBJ2-3,NA,CASSLFGTGTYLADTQYF,TGTGCCAGCAGCCTGTTTGGGACAGGGACTTATCTTGCAGATACGCAGTATTTT
TRBV7-9,TRBD1,TRBJ2-1,many,CASSFNPGQDSYNEQFF,TGTGCCAGCAGCTTTAACCCGGGACAGGACTCCTACAATGAGCAGTTCTTC
TRBV11-2,TRBD1,TRBJ2-5,NA,CASSLIMDRAQETQYF,TGTGCCAGCAGCTTAATCATGGACAGGGCCCAAGAGACCCAGTACTTC
TRBV7-2,NA,TRBJ2-3,NA,CASSLEITDTQYF,TGTGCCAGCAGCTTAGAGATCACAGATACGCAGTATTTT
TRBV29-1,NA,TRBJ1-1,NA,CSVEWADLAKNTEAFF,TGCAGCGTTGAGTGGGCGGACCTTGCTAAGAACACTGAAGCTTTCTTT
TRBV28,NA,TRBJ1-2,NA,CASSLQVDYGYTF,TGTGCCAGCAGTTTACAGGTGGACTATGGCTACACCTTC
TRBV30,NA,TRBJ2-7,NA,CAWIRAYPRYEQYF,TGTGCCTGGATCCGGGCTTACCCTCGCTACGAGCAGTACTTC
TRBV18,NA,TRBJ1-2,NA,CASSGDTDYGYTF,TGTGCCAGCTCAGGGGATACGGACTATGGCTACACCTTC
TRBV27,NA,TRBJ1-4,once,CASSFPENEKLFF,TGTGCCAGCAGTTTTCCGGAGAATGAAAAACTGTTTTTT
TRBV6-1,NA,TRBJ2-7,NA,CASSGQGSSYEQYF,TGTGCCAGCAGCGGGCAGGGTTCTTCCTACGAGCAGTACTTC
TRBV5-1,NA,TRBJ2-3,few,CASSHFPGPEFTDTQYF,TGCGCCAGCAGTCATTTCCCGGGACCAGAATTCACAGATACGCAGTATTTT
TRBV10-3,NA,TRBJ2-3,few,CAISESPASAKGDTQYF,TGTGCCATCAGTGAGTCGCCCGCTAGCGCTAAGGGGGATACGCAGTATTTT
TRBV5-1,TRBD2,TRBJ2-1,NA,CASSLEWREIINEQFF,TGCGCCAGCAGCTTGGAGTGGCGGGAGATCATCAATGAGCAGTTCTTC
TRBV6-5,TRBD2,TRBJ2-7,NA,CASSYDAGVGEQYF,TGTGCCAGCAGTTATGACGCGGGAGTTGGCGAGCAGTACTTC
TRBV30,TRBD2,TRBJ2-5,NA,CAWTPLGGKVSQYF,TGTGCCTGGACCCCTCTGGGGGGGAAGGTATCCCAGTACTTC
TRBV5-6,NA,TRBJ2-7,NA,CASSLQLLEQYF,TGTGCCAGCAGCTTGCAACTACTAGAGCAGTACTTC
TRBV9,NA,TRBJ1-2,few,CASSPAGGIYGYTF,TGTGCCAGCAGCCCGGCCGGGGGAATCTATGGCTACACCTTC
TRBV7-9,NA,TRBJ2-3,many,CASSYPYSDTDTQYF,TGTGCCAGCAGCTATCCCTATTCAGACACAGATACGCAGTATTTT
TRBV10-2,NA,TRBJ1-1,NA,CASSVNRGGSTEAFF,TGCGCCAGCAGTGTGAATCGGGGAGGCAGCACTGAAGCTTTCTTT
TRBV30,TRBD2,TRBJ2-1,NA,CAWSTGGGNEQFF,TGTGCCTGGAGCACCGGGGGGGGCAATGAGCAGTTCTTC
TRBV4-1,TRBD2,TRBJ2-1,many,CASSQSLAGTVNEQFF,TGCGCCAGCAGCCAATCCTTAGCGGGAACAGTCAATGAGCAGTTCTTC
TRBV6-5,TRBD1,TRBJ2-2,NA,CASRHRGANTGELFF,TGTGCCAGCAGACACAGGGGGGCCAACACCGGGGAGCTGTTTTTT
TRBV28,NA,TRBJ1-4,NA,CASSPLNEKLFF,TGTGCCAGCAGCCCACTCAATGAAAAACTGTTTTTT
TRBV12-5,TRBD1,TRBJ1-2,NA,CASGLVLDRDLNYGYTF,TGTGCTAGTGGTTTGGTCCTCGACAGGGACCTTAACTATGGCTACACCTTC
TRBV4-3,TRBD1,TRBJ2-7,NA,CASSQAAGGYEQYF,TGCGCCAGCAGCCAAGCGGCAGGGGGTTACGAGCAGTACTTC
TRBV5-4,NA,TRBJ1-1,NA,CASRDDDSGEAFF,TGTGCCAGCAGGGACGACGATTCCGGTGAAGCTTTCTTT
TRBV5-1,NA,TRBJ2-4,NA,CASSLASGNIQYF,TGCGCCAGCAGCTTGGCTTCAGGAAACATTCAGTACTTC
TRBV7-6,TRBD1,TRBJ2-7,NA,CASSPLQGSVYEQYF,TGTGCCAGCAGCCCCTTACAGGGGAGTGTCTACGAGCAGTACTTC
TRBV5-4,NA,TRBJ2-1,NA,CASSLDPSSYNEQFF,TGTGCCAGCAGCTTAGATCCGAGCTCCTACAATGAGCAGTTCTTC
TRBV4-1,NA,TRBJ1-1,NA,CASSQANRPGAMNTEAFF,TGCGCCAGCAGCCAAGCGAATCGACCGGGAGCTATGAACACTGAAGCTTTCTTT